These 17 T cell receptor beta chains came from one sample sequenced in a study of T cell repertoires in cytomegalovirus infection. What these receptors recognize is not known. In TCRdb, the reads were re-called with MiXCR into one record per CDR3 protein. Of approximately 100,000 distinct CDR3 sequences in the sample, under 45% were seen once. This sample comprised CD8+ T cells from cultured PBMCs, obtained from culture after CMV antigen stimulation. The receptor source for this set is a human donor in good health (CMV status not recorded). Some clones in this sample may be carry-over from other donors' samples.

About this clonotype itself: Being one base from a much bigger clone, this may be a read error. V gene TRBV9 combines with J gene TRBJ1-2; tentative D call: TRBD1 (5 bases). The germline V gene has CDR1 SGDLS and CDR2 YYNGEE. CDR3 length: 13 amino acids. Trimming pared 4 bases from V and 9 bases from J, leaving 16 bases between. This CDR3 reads CASSLTGLDSYTF. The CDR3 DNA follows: TGTGCCAGCAGCCTAACAGGATTGGATAGCTACACCTTC.

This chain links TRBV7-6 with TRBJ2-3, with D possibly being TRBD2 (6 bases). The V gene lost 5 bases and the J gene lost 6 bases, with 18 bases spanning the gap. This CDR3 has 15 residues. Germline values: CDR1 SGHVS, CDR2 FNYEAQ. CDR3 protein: CASSVGTSGRDTQYF. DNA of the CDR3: TGTGCCAGCAGCGTAGGGACTTCTGGTCGGGATACGCAGTATTTT.

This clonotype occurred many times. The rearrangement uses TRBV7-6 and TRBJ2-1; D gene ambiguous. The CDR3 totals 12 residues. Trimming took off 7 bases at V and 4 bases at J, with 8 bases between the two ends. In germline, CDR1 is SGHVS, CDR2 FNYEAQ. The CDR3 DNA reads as TGTGCCAGCACGGACGGGTACAATGAGCAGTTCTTC. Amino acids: CASTDGYNEQFF.

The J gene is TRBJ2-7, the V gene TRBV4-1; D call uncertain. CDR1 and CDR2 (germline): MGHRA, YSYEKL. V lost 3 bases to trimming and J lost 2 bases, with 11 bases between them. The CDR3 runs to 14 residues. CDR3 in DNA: TGCGCCAGCAGCCATGTGGGGTCACCCTACGAGCAGTACTTC. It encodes CASSHVGSPYEQYF.

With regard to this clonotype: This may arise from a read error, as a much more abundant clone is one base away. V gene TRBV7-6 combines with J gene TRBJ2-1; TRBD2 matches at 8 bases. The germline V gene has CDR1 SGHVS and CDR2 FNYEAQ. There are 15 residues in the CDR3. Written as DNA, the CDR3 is TGTACCAGCAGCTTGGCCATAGGGACTAGGGATGAGCAGTTCTTC. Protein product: CTSSLAIGTRDEQFF.

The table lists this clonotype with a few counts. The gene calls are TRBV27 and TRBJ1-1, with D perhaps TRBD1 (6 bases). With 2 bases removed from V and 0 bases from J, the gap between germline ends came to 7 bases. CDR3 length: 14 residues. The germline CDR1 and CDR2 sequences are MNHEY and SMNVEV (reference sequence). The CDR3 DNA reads TGTGCCAGCAGTTTACAGGGGTTGAACACTGAAGCTTTCTTT. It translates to CASSLQGLNTEAFF.

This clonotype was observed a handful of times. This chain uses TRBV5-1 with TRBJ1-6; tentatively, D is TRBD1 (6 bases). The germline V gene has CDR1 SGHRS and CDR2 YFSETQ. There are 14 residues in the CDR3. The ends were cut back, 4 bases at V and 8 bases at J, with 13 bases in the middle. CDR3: CASSTATGHSPLHF. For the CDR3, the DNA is TGCGCCAGCAGCACAGCGACAGGTCATTCACCCCTCCACTTT.

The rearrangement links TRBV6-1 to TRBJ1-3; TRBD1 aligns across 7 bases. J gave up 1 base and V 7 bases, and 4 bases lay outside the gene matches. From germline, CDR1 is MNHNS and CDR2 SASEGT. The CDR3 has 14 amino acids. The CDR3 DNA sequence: TGTGCCAGCACCGAGACAGGGTCTGGAAACACCATATATTTT. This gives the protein CASTETGSGNTIYF.

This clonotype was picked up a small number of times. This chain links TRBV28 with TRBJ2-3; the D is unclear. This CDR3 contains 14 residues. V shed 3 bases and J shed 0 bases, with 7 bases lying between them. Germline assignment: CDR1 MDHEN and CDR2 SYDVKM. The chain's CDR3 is CASSFGYSTDTQYF. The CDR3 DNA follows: TGTGCCAGCAGTTTCGGATACAGCACAGATACGCAGTATTTT.

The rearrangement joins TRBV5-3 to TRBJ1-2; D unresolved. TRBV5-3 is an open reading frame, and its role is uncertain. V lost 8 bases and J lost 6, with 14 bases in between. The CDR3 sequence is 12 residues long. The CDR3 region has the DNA TGTGCCAGCAGCCCCTCAGGCGATGGCTACACCTTC. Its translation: CASSPSGDGYTF.

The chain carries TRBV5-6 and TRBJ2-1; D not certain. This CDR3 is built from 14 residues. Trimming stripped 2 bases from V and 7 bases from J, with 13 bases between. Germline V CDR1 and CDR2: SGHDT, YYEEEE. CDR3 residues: CASSFTLSRNEQFF. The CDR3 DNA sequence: TGTGCCAGCAGCTTTACGCTCTCGCGGAATGAGCAGTTCTTC.

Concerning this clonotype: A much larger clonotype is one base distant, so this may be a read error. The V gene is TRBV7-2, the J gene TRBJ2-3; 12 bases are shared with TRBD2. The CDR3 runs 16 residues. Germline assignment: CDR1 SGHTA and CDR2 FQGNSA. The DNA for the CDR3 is TGTGCCAGCAGCTACCCTAGCGGGGGGGCCAGGGATACGCTGTATTTT. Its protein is CASSYPSGGARDTLYF. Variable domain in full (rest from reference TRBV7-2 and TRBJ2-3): GAGVSQSPSNKVTEKGKDVELRCDPISGHTALYWYRQSLGQGLEFLIYFQGNSAPDKSGLPSDRFSAERTGGSVSTLTIQRTQQEDSAVYLCASSYPSGGARDTLYFGPGTRLTVL.

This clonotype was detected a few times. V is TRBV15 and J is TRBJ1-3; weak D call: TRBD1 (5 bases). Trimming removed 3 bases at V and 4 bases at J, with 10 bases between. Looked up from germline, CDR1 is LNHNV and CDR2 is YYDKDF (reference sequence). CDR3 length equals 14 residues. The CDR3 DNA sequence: TGTGCCACCAGCAGTTCAGGGTACGGAAACACCATATATTTT. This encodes CATSSSGYGNTIYF.

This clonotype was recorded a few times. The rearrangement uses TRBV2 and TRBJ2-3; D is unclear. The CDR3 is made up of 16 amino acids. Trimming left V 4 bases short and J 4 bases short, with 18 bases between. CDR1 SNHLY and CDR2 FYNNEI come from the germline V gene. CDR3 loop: CASSGSLPQDADTQYF. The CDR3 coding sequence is TGTGCCAGCAGTGGATCTTTGCCCCAGGACGCAGATACGCAGTATTTT.

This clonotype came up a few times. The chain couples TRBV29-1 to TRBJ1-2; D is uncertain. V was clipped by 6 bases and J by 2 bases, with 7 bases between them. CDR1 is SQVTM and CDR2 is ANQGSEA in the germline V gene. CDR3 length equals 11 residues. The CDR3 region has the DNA TGCAGCGTGCGTCTAAACTATGGCTACACCTTC. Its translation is CSVRLNYGYTF.

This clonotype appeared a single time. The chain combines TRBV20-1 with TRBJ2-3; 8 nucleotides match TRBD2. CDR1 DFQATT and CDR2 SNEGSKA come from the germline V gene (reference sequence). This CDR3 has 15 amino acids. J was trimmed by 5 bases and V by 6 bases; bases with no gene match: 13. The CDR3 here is CSAKDGTRNGDTQYF. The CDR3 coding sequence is TGCAGTGCCAAGGATGGGACTAGAAATGGAGATACGCAGTATTTT.

The CDR3 protein is CAGDSGGTYNEQFF. The CDR3 nucleotides are TGTGCGGGGGACTCGGGGGGAACCTACAATGAGCAGTTCTTC. The rearrangement uses TRBV30 and TRBJ2-1, with 7 bases fitting TRBD2. Germline V lookup: CDR1 GTSNPN, CDR2 SVGIG (reference sequence). This CDR3 has 14 amino acids.